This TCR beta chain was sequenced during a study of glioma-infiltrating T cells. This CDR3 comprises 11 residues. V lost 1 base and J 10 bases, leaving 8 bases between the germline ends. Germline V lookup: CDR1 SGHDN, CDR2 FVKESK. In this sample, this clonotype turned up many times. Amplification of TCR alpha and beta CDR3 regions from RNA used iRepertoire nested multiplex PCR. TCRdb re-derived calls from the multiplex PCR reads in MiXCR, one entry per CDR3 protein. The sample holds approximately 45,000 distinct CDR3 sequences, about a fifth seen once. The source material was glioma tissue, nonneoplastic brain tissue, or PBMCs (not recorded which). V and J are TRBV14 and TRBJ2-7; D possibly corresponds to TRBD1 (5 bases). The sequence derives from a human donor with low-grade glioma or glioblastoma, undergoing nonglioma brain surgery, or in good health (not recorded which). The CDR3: CASSQGTIQYF. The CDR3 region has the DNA TGTGCCAGCAGCCAAGGGACAATCCAGTACTTC.